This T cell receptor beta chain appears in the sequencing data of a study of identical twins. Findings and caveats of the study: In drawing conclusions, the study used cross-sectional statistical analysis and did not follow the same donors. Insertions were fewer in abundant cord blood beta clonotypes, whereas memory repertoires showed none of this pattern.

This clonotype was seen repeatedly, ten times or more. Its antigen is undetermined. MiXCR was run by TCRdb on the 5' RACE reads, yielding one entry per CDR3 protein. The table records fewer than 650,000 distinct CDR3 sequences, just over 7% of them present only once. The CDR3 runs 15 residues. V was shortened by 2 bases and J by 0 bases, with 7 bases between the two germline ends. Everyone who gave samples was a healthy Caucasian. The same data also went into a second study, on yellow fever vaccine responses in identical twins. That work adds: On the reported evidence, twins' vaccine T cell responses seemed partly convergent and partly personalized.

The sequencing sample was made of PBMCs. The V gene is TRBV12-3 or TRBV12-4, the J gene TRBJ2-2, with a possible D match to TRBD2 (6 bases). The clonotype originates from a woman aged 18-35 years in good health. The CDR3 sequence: CASSLRTTNTGELFF. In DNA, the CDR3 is TGTGCCAGCAGTTTACGGACTACGAACACCGGGGAGCTGTTTTTT.